Shown below are 18 T cell receptor beta chains from a single sample sequenced in a study of CD8 T cells in ankylosing spondylitis. Each CDR3 protein gets one entry after TCRdb re-called the 5' RACE reads with MiXCR. Of roughly 250,000 distinct CDR3 sequences listed, under 12% are singletons. Sequenced input: blood, either unsorted or a sorted T cell fraction (not recorded which). Receptors originate from a male donor with ankylosing spondylitis or in good health (not recorded which).

This clonotype appeared many times. This chain connects TRBV27 to TRBJ2-2, with 10 bases lining up with TRBD2. This CDR3 has 17 residues. The trim removed 5 bases at V and 1 base at J, leaving 7 bases unmatched. The germline V gene encodes CDR1 MNHEY and CDR2 SMNVEV (reference sequence). This CDR3 is CASSPRRTSGNTGELFF. The CDR3 bases are TGTGCCAGCAGTCCCCGCCGGACTAGCGGGAACACCGGGGAGCTGTTTTTT.

To note about this clonotype: A clone one base away is much larger, so this may be a read error. V is TRBV27 and J is TRBJ2-7; D might be TRBD1 (7 bases). V gave up 5 bases and J gave up 4 bases, with 15 bases separating them. Germline V gives CDR1 MNHEY, CDR2 SMNVEV (reference sequence). This CDR3 region has 14 residues. The CDR3 region has the DNA TGTGCCAGCAGTCTCACGCCAGGGGGGTACGAGCAGTACTTC. Protein sequence: CASSLTPGGYEQYF.

Many counts were recorded for this clonotype. The rearrangement links TRBV29-1 to TRBJ2-6; no reliable D call. Germline values: CDR1 SQVTM, CDR2 ANQGSEA. V lost 3 bases and J lost 1, with 4 bases in between. This CDR3 has 13 residues. The CDR3 protein is CSVDPSGANVLTF. CDR3 in DNA: TGCAGCGTTGACCCGTCTGGGGCCAACGTCCTGACTTTC.

The chain links TRBV7-2 to TRBJ1-5; the D gene is possibly TRBD1 (5 bases). Germline-derived CDR1 and CDR2 are SGHTA and FQGNSA. CDR3 length: 15 amino acids. Trimming took off 1 base at V and 7 bases at J, with 14 bases between the two ends. The CDR3 loop is CASSLVGTAEQPQHF. CDR3 sequence (DNA): TGTGCCAGCAGCTTAGTTGGGACTGCCGAACAGCCCCAGCATTTT.

This clonotype appeared many times. The genes are TRBV7-2 and TRBJ2-1, with 9 bases identical to TRBD2. This CDR3 has 15 residues. Germline CDR1 SGHTA, CDR2 FQGNSA. The V segment lost 5 bases and the J segment 9 bases; nucleotides outside the gene matches: 11. The CDR3 DNA follows: TGTGCCAGCAGCAGACAGGCGGGGGGGCCGAGTGAGCAGTTCTTC. This codes for CASSRQAGGPSEQFF. The variable domain in full, with the rest retrieved from reference TRBV7-2 and TRBJ2-1, is GAGVSQSPSNKVTEKGKDVELRCDPISGHTALYWYRQSLGQGLEFLIYFQGNSAPDKSGLPSDRFSAERTGGSVSTLTIQRTQQEDSAVYLCASSRQAGGPSEQFFGPGTRLTVL.

This clonotype was found many times. V is TRBV5-5 and J is TRBJ2-1; 12 nucleotides match TRBD2. Trimming removed 5 bases from V and 7 bases from J; junction bases left unmatched: 13. CDR1 and CDR2 from the germline V gene are SGHKS and YYEKEE (reference sequence). This CDR3 spans 17 amino acids. For the CDR3, the DNA is TGTGCCAGCAGTCTAGCGGGAGGGCCAGGGGATTGGAATGAGCAGTTCTTC. It is translated as CASSLAGGPGDWNEQFF.

This clonotype was recorded at least ten times. This chain uses TRBV2 with TRBJ1-5, with a tentative D call TRBD1 (6 bases). CDR1 SNHLY and CDR2 FYNNEI come from the germline V gene. Trimming left V 4 bases short and J 3 bases short, with 16 bases between. This CDR3 contains 16 residues. The CDR3 loop reads CASSVFPGQINQPQHF. CDR3 in DNA: TGTGCCAGCAGTGTCTTCCCCGGACAGATCAATCAGCCCCAGCATTTT.

In its sample, this clonotype was seen a few times. The V and J genes are TRBV5-1 and TRBJ1-3; D gene uncertain. The CDR3 is made up of 16 amino acids. Germline V gives CDR1 SGHRS, CDR2 YFSETQ. With 0 bases removed from V and 0 bases from J, the gap between germline ends came to 10 bases. The CDR3 sequence is CASSLAGGSSGNTIYF. As DNA, the CDR3 is TGCGCCAGCAGCTTGGCCGGCGGATCCTCTGGAAACACCATATATTTT.

This clonotype has ten or more counts. The V call is TRBV21-1, the J call TRBJ1-1; whether TRBD1, the table's D call, matches the DNA was not checked. TRBV21-1 is classified as a pseudogene. CDR3 size: 10 residues. The CDR3 region has the DNA TGTGCCAGCAGCAAAAAGGGGGCTTTCTTT. Residues: CASSKKGAFF.

This clonotype was seen only once. The rearrangement uses TRBV10-1 and TRBJ2-5, with D possibly being TRBD1 (6 bases). V lost 6 bases to trimming and J lost 7 bases, with 18 bases between them. Germline CDR1 and CDR2: WNHNN and SYGVQD (reference sequence). The CDR3 spans 14 residues. As DNA, the CDR3 is TGCGCCAGCAGCGACAGGACTGTAGACGGGACCCAGTACTTC. Amino acid sequence: CASSDRTVDGTQYF.

This clonotype appeared many times. The rearrangement links TRBV25-1 to TRBJ1-6; no firm D call. Germline V gene sequence: CDR1 MGHDK, CDR2 SYGVNS. The length of the CDR3 is 14 residues. V lost 4 bases to trimming and J lost 10 bases, with 14 bases between them. CDR3 coding DNA: TGTGCCAGCAGTGTATACGATACTAGATCACCCCTCCACTTT. Residues: CASSVYDTRSPLHF.

This clonotype was detected ten times or more. V and J are TRBV27 and TRBJ2-2; tentatively, D is TRBD2 (6 bases). The CDR3 loop spans 15 amino acids. Germline CDR1 MNHEY, CDR2 SMNVEV (reference sequence). The germline V and J ends were trimmed by 10 bases and 0 bases, with 15 bases remaining between them. The CDR3 bases are TGTGCCACCCCACGGGACTCCGCGAACACCGGGGAGCTGTTTTTT. Protein product: CATPRDSANTGELFF.

This clonotype has at least ten counts. The chain employs TRBV3-1 and TRBJ2-7, with a weak D call TRBD1 (5 bases). CDR3 size: 13 residues. The germline V and J ends were trimmed by 4 bases and 3 bases, with 10 bases remaining between them. From germline, CDR1 is LGHDT and CDR2 YNNKEL (reference sequence). CDR3 sequence (DNA): TGTGCCAGCAGCCGACAGACGCACTACGAGCAGTACTTC. The encoded protein is CASSRQTHYEQYF.

This clonotype was detected only a few times. The chain recombines TRBV3-1 with TRBJ2-7; maybe TRBD1 (6 bases). From germline, CDR1 is LGHDT and CDR2 YNNKEL (reference sequence). Trimming left V 4 bases short and J 4 bases short, with 11 bases between. The CDR3 runs to 13 residues. The CDR3 loop reads CASSLRGPYEQYF. In DNA form, the CDR3 reads TGTGCCAGCAGCCTCAGGGGCCCGTACGAGCAGTACTTC.

This clonotype occurred many times. The V and J genes are TRBV5-6 and TRBJ2-3; 8 nucleotides agree with TRBD1. The CDR3 has 15 amino acids. The junction had 6 bases not matched to a gene; V was cut back by 4 bases and J by 2 bases. The germline CDR1 and CDR2 sequences are SGHDT and YYEEEE. The CDR3 nucleotides are TGTGCCAGCAGCCTTCGACAGGGGCACACAGATACGCAGTATTTT. Its translation: CASSLRQGHTDTQYF.

This clonotype was seen more than once but under ten times. In nucleotides, the CDR3 is TGTGCCAGCAGTTTAACCGGGACAGGAGGCTCTAATGAAAAACTGTTTTTT. Translated: CASSLTGTGGSNEKLFF. The chain recombines TRBV27 with TRBJ1-4, with 8 bases identical to TRBD1. The CDR3 sequence is 17 residues long. In germline, CDR1 is MNHEY, CDR2 SMNVEV (reference sequence). Losses at the gene ends were 2 bases for V and 3 bases for J; bases not matched to a gene: 8.

This clonotype was observed many times. V and J are TRBV20-1 and TRBJ1-2; TRBD1 might be the D (6 bases). V lost 5 bases to trimming and J lost 3 bases, with 22 bases between them. CDR3 length: 16 residues. The germline V gene has CDR1 DFQATT and CDR2 SNEGSKA (reference sequence). The CDR3 DNA follows: TGCAGTGCTGAGCAGATGGGGGGGCAGGGGCACTATGGCTACACCTTC. This encodes CSAEQMGGQGHYGYTF.

The count of this clonotype is one. The rearrangement uses TRBV5-1 and TRBJ2-7; no definite D call. The CDR3 loop spans 13 amino acids. Germline CDR1 is SGHRS and CDR2 is YFSETQ. The germline V and J ends were trimmed by 5 bases and 4 bases, with 13 bases remaining between them. Here the CDR3 reads CASSAMNSYEQYF. CDR3 coding DNA: TGCGCCAGCAGTGCTATGAACTCTTACGAGCAGTACTTC.